The 19 T cell receptor beta chains given below trace back to one sample, sequenced in a study of CD8+CD57+ T cells in acquired aplastic anemia. TCR beta VDJ combinations and CDR3 sequences were profiled from genomic DNA. MiXCR was run by TCRdb on the reads, yielding one entry per CDR3 protein. The table lists about 190,000 distinct CDR3 sequences, approximately 49% of them singletons. The sample was sorted CD4+, CD8+, or CD8+CD57+ T cells (not recorded which) from PBMCs. The receptors were sampled from a human donor in good health, serving as a control.

V gene TRBV7-2 combines with J gene TRBJ2-6; a weak D match, TRBD1 (8 bases). The V end was cut by 4 bases, the J end by 1 base, with 20 bases between. Germline CDR1 is SGHTA and CDR2 is FQGNSA. CDR3 length equals 19 residues. The CDR3 DNA sequence: TGTGCCAGCAGCTCTCACAGGGGGGGGAAACGGTCTGGGGCCAACGTCCTGACTTTC. Amino acids: CASSSHRGGKRSGANVLTF.

At least ten counts were recorded for this clonotype. This chain joins TRBV20-1 and TRBJ2-7; no clear D. CDR1 and CDR2 (germline): DFQATT, SNEGSKA (reference sequence). Trimming left V 1 base short and J 3 bases short, with 7 bases between. This CDR3 contains 12 residues. The DNA of the CDR3 is TGCAGTGCTAGAGGACGGATCTACGAGCAGTACTTC. Translating it yields CSARGRIYEQYF.

This clonotype occurred many times. V usage is TRBV9 and J usage is TRBJ2-1; TRBD1 is a possible D gene (6 bases). Germline assignment: CDR1 SGDLS and CDR2 YYNGEE. This CDR3 spans 15 amino acids. V was clipped by 3 bases and J by 0 bases, with 10 bases between them. CDR3 bases: TGTGCCAGCAGCGACCGGGACAACTCCTACAATGAGCAGTTCTTC. Protein: CASSDRDNSYNEQFF.

This clonotype was detected ten times or more. The junction differs from germline at one of its ends, possibly a read error. This chain links TRBV7-7 with TRBJ2-1; tentatively, D is TRBD2 (5 bases). This CDR3 is built from 13 residues. Germline V gene data show CDR1 as SSHAT and CDR2 as FNYEAQ (reference sequence). CDR3 bases: TGTGCTAGCAGCTTAGGAGGCAGCAATGAGCAGTTCTTC. The encoded protein is CASSLGGSNEQFF.

This clonotype was observed at least ten times. The chain is built from TRBV5-1 and TRBJ2-5; D perhaps matches TRBD2 (5 bases). Trimming stripped 3 bases from V and 3 bases from J, with 15 bases between. Germline CDR1 is SGHRS and CDR2 is YFSETQ. The CDR3 spans 15 residues. CDR3 DNA: TGCGCCAGCAGCTCGGCGAACGTGAGGGAAGAGACCCAGTACTTC. Translation gives CASSSANVREETQYF. The variable domain in full, with the rest retrieved from reference TRBV5-1 and TRBJ2-5, is KAGVTQTPRYLIKTRGQQVTLSCSPISGHRSVSWYQQTPGQGLQFLFEYFSETQRNKGNFPGRFSGRQFSNSRSEMNVSTLELGDSALYLCASSSANVREETQYFGPGTRLLVL.

V gene TRBV7-2 combines with J gene TRBJ1-3, with D possibly matching TRBD1 (5 bases). Trimming removed 5 bases at V and 0 bases at J, with 11 bases between. The germline gives CDR1 SGHTA, CDR2 FQGNSA. The CDR3 covers 15 residues. The CDR3: CASSMGPSSGNTIYF. DNA of the CDR3: TGTGCCAGCAGCATGGGACCGAGCTCTGGAAACACCATATATTTT.

In this sample, this clonotype turned up many times. The rearrangement joins TRBV10-3 to TRBJ1-1; D remains unclear. The ends were cut back, 6 bases at V and 1 base at J, with 9 bases in the middle. In germline, CDR1 is ENHRY, CDR2 SYGVKD. The length of the CDR3 is 13 residues. This CDR3 is CAISRTGNTEAFF. The DNA of the CDR3 is TGTGCCATCAGCCGGACCGGGAACACTGAAGCTTTCTTT.

In its sample, this clonotype was seen a few times. This sequence may be a read error, since a much larger clone differs from it by one base. The chain has TRBV12-3 or TRBV12-4 and TRBJ1-5, with TRBD1 matching 8 bases. V trimming: 6 bases; J trimming: 4 bases; junction bases outside the gene matches: 8. The CDR3 runs 15 residues. The CDR3 sequence is CASRPRQGQNQPQHF. The CDR3 nucleotides are TGTGCCAGCAGGCCTCGACAGGGGCAGAATCAGCCCCAGCATTTT.

This clonotype occurred many times. This chain's CDR3 is CAWSPGGGTETQYF. Written as DNA, the CDR3 is TGTGCCTGGAGTCCCGGGGGAGGGACAGAGACCCAGTACTTC. The rearrangement uses TRBV30 and TRBJ2-5; TRBD2 aligns across 7 bases. V gave up 2 bases and J gave up 4 bases; unmatched junction bases: 7. Germline CDR1 GTSNPN, CDR2 SVGIG (reference sequence). This CDR3 has 14 amino acids.

A word on this clonotype: As the CDR3 is not closed by the conserved phenylalanine or tryptophan, this likely results from a read error. The DNA is left out, because the CDR3 cannot be placed on it with certainty; the CDR3 is given as TCRdb lists it. V is TRBV5-1 and J is TRBJ1-5; TRBD1, as called in the table, went unchecked against the DNA. Germline V CDR1 and CDR2: SGHRS, YFSETQ. The CDR3 region is 15 residues in length, termini included. CDR3 region: CASSSGAGLISPSMV.

The gene calls are TRBV24-1 and TRBJ2-2; unclear D gene. V lost 7 bases to trimming and J lost 2 bases, with 7 bases between them. The CDR3 covers 13 residues. From germline, CDR1 is KGHDR and CDR2 SFDVKD. This CDR3 is CATRATNTGELFF. CDR3 sequence (DNA): TGTGCCACCAGAGCCACAAACACCGGGGAGCTGTTTTTT.

This clonotype has just a few counts. The chain links TRBV19 to TRBJ2-5; D remains unclear. The V end lost 3 bases, the J end lost 6 bases, and 5 bases lay between the germline ends. Germline V gene sequence: CDR1 LNHDA, CDR2 SQIVND (reference sequence). This CDR3 has 11 amino acids. The CDR3 here is CASSIHQTQYF. The DNA for the CDR3 is TGTGCCAGTAGTATTCATCAGACCCAGTACTTC.

This chain connects TRBV16 to TRBJ1-2; 9 positions agree with TRBD1. The CDR3 has 13 amino acids. V gave up 4 bases and J gave up 4 bases; unmatched junction bases: 1. CDR1 is KGHSY and CDR2 is FQNENV in the germline V gene. DNA for the CDR3: TGTGCCAGCAGCCGGACAGGGGCCTATGGCTACACCTTC. This translates into CASSRTGAYGYTF.

On this clonotype itself: Compared with germline, one end of the junction differs, possibly owing to a read error. The chain employs TRBV7-6 and TRBJ2-5, with D possibly TRBD2 on 5 matching bases. The CDR3 length is 12 residues. The V gene's germline CDR1 is SGHVS and CDR2 FNYEAQ. CDR3 region: CASSLARQTQYF. The DNA for the CDR3 is TGTGCCAGCAGTTTAGCGCGTCAGACCCAGTACTTC.

This clonotype came up many times. This chain joins TRBV5-1 and TRBJ2-2, with 8 bases that match TRBD1. V was clipped by 6 bases and J by 0 bases; unmatched bases: 4. CDR1 is SGHRS, CDR2 YFSETQ, per germline. The CDR3 loop spans 15 amino acids. The CDR3 protein is CASTLGQANTGELFF. CDR3 sequence (DNA): TGCGCCAGCACCCTGGGACAGGCGAACACCGGGGAGCTGTTTTTT.

The V call is TRBV4-1, the J call TRBJ2-5; 7 bases match TRBD1. With V trimmed by 4 bases and J by 3 bases, 5 bases remained unmatched. Germline CDR1 reads MGHRA; CDR2 reads YSYEKL. This CDR3 comprises 14 residues. CDR3 DNA sequence: TGCGCCAGCAGCCTCCGGGACAGCGAAGAGACCCAGTACTTC. This sequence encodes CASSLRDSEETQYF.

This chain connects TRBV7-9 to TRBJ1-3; 8 nucleotides line up with TRBD1. Trimming removed 3 bases from V and 9 bases from J; junction bases left unmatched: 13. Per the germline V gene, CDR1 is SEHNR and CDR2 is FQNEAQ (reference sequence). The CDR3 runs to 16 residues. The CDR3 region has the DNA TGTGCCAGCAGCTTTCTGGGACAGGATTCGGAAAGCACCATATATTTT. Its protein product is CASSFLGQDSESTIYF.

The rearrangement uses TRBV10-3 and TRBJ2-1, with 9 nucleotides matching TRBD2. This CDR3 has 14 residues. With 7 bases clipped from V and 7 bases from J, the junction kept 8 bases outside the gene matches. Germline loops: CDR1 ENHRY, CDR2 SYGVKD. The CDR3 nucleotides are TGTGCCATCAAGACTAGCGGTGATTTGAATGAGCAGTTCTTC. Translating it yields CAIKTSGDLNEQFF.

At least ten counts were recorded for this clonotype. The chain is built from TRBV20-1 and TRBJ1-5, with TRBD1 matching over 7 bases. In germline, CDR1 is DFQATT, CDR2 SNEGSKA (reference sequence). The CDR3 spans 16 residues. Trimming cost V 0 bases and J 0 bases; bases outside gene matches: 5. In DNA form, the CDR3 reads TGCAGTGCTAGAGATGGGACAGTTCTTAGCAATCAGCCCCAGCATTTT. Residues: CSARDGTVLSNQPQHF.